The following is a T cell receptor (beta chain) sequence with its context. The target antigen is unknown. These data come from a study of OX40 agonist ivuxolimab in advanced cancers. Here immunoSEQ multiplex PCR was the method, and the copy in TCRdb shows in-frame clones only, minus some. The table lists about 80,000 clones, approximately 92% of them singletons. Overall study findings and caveats: More expanded clones were seen, on average, in CD8+ T cells than in CD4+. A proportion of nonresponders additionally exhibited low normalized T-cell clonal expansion. At 0.1-3.0 mg/kg, partial responders had clonal expansion among the lowest observed.

The J segment lost 4 bases and the V segment lost 4 bases, leaving 1 base of the junction unmatched. CDR1 and CDR2 from the germline V gene are MNHNY and SVGAGI (reference sequence). This CDR3 region has 13 residues. This TCR was sampled from an adult with an advanced solid tumor such as melanoma, head and neck, liver or kidney cancer. Source: CD4+ or CD8+ T cells sorted from blood, taken in a trial of the OX40 agonist ivuxolimab. This chain uses TRBV6-6 with TRBJ1-1, with 9 bases matching TRBD1. The CDR3 DNA is TGTGCCAGCAGTTTGACAGGGGGCACTGAAGCTTTCTTT. Encoded protein: CASSLTGGTEAFF.